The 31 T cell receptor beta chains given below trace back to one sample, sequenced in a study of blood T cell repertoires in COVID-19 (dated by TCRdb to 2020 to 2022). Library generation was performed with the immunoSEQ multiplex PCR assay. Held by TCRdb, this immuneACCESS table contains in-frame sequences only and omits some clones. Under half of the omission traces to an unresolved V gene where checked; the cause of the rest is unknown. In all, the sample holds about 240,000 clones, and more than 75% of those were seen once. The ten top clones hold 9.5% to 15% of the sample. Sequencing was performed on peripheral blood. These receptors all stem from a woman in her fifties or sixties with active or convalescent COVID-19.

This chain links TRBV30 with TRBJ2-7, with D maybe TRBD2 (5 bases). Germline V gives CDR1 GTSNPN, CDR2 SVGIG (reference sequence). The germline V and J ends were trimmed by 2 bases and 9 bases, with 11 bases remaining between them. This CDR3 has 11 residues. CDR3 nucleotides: TGTGCCTGGAGTCGAAGCGGACGGCAGTACTTC. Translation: CAWSRSGRQYF.

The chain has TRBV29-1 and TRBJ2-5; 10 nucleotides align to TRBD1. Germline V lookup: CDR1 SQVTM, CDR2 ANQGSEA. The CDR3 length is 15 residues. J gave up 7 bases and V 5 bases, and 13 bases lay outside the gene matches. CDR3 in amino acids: CSVKNPTGGVTTQYF. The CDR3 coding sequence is TGCAGCGTTAAAAACCCGACAGGGGGCGTGACGACCCAGTACTTC.

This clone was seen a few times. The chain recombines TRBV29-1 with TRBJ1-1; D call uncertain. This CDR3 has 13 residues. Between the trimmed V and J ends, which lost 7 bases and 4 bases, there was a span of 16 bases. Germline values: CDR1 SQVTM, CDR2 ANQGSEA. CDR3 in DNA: TGCAGCGCTTCTAGAGGGCGAGCCACTGAAGCTTTCTTT. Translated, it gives CSASRGRATEAFF.

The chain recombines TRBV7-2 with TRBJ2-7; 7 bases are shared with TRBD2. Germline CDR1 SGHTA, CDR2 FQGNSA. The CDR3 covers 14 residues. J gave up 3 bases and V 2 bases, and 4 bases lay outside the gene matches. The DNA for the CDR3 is TGTGCCAGCAGCTTACAACGGGGGGTCTACGAGCAGTACTTC. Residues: CASSLQRGVYEQYF.

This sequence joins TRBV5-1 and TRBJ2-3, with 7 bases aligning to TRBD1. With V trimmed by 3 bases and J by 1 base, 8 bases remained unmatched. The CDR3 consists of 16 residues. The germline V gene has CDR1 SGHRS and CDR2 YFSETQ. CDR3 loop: CASSYSRQGRTDTQYF. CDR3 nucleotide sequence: TGCGCCAGCAGCTACTCCCGACAGGGCCGCACAGATACGCAGTATTTT.

The CDR3 protein is CASHTVRYEQYF. In nucleotides, the CDR3 is TGTGCCAGCCATACAGTCCGCTACGAGCAGTACTTC. The genes are TRBV6-5 and TRBJ2-7; no firm D call. This CDR3 comprises 12 residues. Germline V lookup: CDR1 MNHEY, CDR2 SVGAGI. The germline V and J ends were trimmed by 8 bases and 3 bases, with 11 bases remaining between them.

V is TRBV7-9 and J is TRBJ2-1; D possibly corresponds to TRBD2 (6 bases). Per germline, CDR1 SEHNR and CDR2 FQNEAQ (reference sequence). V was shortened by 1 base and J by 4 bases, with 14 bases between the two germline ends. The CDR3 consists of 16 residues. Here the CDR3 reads CASSLVNRDFYNEQFF. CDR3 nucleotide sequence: TGTGCCAGCAGCTTAGTAAACCGGGACTTTTACAATGAGCAGTTCTTC.

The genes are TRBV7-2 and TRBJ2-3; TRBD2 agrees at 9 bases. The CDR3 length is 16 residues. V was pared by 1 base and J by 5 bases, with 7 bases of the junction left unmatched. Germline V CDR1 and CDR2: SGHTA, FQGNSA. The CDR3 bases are TGTGCCAGCAGCTTAGGGGCGGGGGGGCCTGGAGATACGCAGTATTTT. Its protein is CASSLGAGGPGDTQYF.

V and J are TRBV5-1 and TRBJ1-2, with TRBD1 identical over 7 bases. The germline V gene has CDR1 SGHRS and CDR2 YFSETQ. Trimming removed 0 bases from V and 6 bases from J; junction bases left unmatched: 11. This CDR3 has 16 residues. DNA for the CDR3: TGCGCCAGCAGCTTGGAACCCGGGACAGTCGCGAATGGCTACACCTTC. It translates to CASSLEPGTVANGYTF.

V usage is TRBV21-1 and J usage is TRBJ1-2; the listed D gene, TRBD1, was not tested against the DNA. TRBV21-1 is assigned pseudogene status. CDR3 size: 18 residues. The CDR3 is CASRGDRIAKGHNYGYTF. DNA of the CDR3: TGTGCCAGCAGGGGGGACAGGATTGCGAAGGGGCATAACTATGGCTACACCTTC.

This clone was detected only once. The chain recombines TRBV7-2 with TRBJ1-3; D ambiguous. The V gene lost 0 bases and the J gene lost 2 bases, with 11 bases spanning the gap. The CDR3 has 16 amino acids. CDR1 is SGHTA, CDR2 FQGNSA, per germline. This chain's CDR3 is CASSLAAGITGNTIYF. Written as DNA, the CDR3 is TGTGCCAGCAGCTTAGCGGCGGGGATAACTGGAAACACCATATATTTT.

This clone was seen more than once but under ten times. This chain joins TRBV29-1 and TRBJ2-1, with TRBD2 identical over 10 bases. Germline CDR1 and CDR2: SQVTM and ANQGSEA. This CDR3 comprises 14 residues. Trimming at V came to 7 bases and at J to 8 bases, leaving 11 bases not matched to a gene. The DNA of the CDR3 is TGCAGCGGTGGTGTAGCGGGGGGAGTCGATGAGCAGTTCTTC. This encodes CSGGVAGGVDEQFF.

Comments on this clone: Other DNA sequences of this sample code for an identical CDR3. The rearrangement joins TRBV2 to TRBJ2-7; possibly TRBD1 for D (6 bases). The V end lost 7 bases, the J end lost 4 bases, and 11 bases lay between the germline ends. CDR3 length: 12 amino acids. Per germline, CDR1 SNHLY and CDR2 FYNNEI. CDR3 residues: CASTGQRYEQYF. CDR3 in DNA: TGTGCCAGCACTGGACAGAGGTACGAGCAGTACTTC.

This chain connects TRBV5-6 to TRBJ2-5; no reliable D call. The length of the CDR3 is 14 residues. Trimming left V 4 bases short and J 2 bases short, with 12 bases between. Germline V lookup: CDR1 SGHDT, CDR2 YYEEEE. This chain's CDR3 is CASSHNAVQETQYF. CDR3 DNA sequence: TGTGCCAGCAGCCACAATGCGGTTCAAGAGACCCAGTACTTC.

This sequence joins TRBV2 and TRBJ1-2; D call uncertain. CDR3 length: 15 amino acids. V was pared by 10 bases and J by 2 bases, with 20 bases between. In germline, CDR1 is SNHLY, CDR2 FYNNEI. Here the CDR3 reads CATTPYSSANYGYTF. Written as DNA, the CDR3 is TGTGCCACCACGCCCTATAGCAGCGCCAACTATGGCTACACCTTC.

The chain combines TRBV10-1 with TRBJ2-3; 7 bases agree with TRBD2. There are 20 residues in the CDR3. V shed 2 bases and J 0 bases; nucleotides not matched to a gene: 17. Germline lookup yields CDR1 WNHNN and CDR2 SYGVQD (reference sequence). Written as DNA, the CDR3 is TGCGCCAGCAGTGAGGAGGGCGGGGGAACCTCAAGTACTAGCACAGATACGCAGTATTTT. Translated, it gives CASSEEGGGTSSTSTDTQYF.

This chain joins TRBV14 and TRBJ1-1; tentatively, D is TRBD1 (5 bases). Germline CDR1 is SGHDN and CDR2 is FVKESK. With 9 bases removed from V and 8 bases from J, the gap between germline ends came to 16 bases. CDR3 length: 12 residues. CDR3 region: CASRAEGAEAFF. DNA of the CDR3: TGTGCCAGTCGGGCAGAAGGGGCAGAAGCTTTCTTT.

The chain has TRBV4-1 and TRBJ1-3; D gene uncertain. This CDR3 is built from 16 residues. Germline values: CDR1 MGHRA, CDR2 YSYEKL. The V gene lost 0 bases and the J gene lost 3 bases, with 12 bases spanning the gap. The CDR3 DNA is TGCGCCAGCAGCCAAGACGCCGGGAAAAATGGAAACACCATATATTTT. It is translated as CASSQDAGKNGNTIYF.

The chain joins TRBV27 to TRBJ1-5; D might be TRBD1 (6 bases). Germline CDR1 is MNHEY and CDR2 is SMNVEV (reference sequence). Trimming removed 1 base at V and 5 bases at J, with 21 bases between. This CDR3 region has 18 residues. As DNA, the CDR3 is TGTGCCAGCAGTTTATTCCCCCCGGATACAGGGCCCCATCAGCCCCAGCATTTT. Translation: CASSLFPPDTGPHQPQHF.

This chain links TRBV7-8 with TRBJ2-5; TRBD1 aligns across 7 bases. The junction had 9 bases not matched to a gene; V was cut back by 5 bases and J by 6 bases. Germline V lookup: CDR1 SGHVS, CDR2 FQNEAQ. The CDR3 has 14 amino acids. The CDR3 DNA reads TGTGCCAGCAGCACCCTCCTGACAGGGCAGACCCAGTACTTC. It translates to CASSTLLTGQTQYF.

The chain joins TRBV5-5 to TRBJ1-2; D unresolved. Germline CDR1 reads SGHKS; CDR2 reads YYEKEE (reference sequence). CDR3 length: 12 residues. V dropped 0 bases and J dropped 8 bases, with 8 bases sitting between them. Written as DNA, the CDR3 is TGTGCCAGCAGCTTGGGGGCGCACGGCTACACCTTC. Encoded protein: CASSLGAHGYTF.

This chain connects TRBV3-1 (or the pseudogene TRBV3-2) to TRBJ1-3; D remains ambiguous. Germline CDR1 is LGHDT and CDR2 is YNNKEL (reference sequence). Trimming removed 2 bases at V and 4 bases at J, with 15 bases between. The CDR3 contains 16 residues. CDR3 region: CASSQQPGASGNTIYF. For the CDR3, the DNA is TGTGCCAGCAGCCAACAGCCAGGTGCATCCGGAAACACCATATATTTT.

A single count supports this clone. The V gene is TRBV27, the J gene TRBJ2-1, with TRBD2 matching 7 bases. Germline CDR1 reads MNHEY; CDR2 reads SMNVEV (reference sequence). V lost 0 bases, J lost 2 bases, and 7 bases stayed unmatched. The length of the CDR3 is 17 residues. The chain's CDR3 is CASSLSRRGGTYNEQFF. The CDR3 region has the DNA TGTGCCAGCAGTTTATCGAGGAGGGGAGGGACCTACAATGAGCAGTTCTTC.

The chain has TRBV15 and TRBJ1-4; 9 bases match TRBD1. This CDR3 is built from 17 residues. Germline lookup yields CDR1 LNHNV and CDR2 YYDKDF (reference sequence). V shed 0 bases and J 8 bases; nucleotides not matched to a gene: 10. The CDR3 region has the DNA TGTGCCACCAGCAGAGAATCTCAAGGGACAGGGTTAGAAAAACTGTTTTTT. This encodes CATSRESQGTGLEKLFF.

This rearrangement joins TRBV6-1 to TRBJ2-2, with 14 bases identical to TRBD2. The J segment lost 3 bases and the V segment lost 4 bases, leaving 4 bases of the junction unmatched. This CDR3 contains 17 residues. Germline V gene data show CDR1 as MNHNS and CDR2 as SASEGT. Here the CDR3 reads CASSALGLAGDTGELFF. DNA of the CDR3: TGTGCCAGCAGTGCACTGGGACTAGCGGGGGACACCGGGGAGCTGTTTTTT.

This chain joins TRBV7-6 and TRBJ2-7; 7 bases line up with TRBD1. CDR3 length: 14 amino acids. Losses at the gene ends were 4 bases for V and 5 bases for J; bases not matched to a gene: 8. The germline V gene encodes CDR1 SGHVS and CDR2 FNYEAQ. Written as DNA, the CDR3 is TGTGCCAGCAGCTCGGGACAGCCCCCCGACGAGCAGTACTTC. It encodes CASSSGQPPDEQYF.

The CDR3 nucleotides are TGTGCCTGGAGGGGACAGGTTAATGTAAATGGCTACACCTTC. Amino acid sequence: CAWRGQVNVNGYTF. The chain joins TRBV30 to TRBJ1-2; 8 nucleotides line up with TRBD1. The CDR3 length is 14 residues. With V trimmed by 3 bases and J by 6 bases, 9 bases remained unmatched. Germline lookup yields CDR1 GTSNPN and CDR2 SVGIG (reference sequence).

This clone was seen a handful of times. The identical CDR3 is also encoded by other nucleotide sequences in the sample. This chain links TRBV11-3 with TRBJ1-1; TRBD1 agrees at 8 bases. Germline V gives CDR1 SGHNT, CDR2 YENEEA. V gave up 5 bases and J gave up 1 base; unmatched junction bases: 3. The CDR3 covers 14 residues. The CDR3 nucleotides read TGTGCCAGCAGCGTCGGACAGGGGAACACTGAAGCTTTCTTT. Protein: CASSVGQGNTEAFF.

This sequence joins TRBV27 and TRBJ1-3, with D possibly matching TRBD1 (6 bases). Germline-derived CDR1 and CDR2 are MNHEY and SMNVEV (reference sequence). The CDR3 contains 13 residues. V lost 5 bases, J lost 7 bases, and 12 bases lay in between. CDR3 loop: CASSTGRGNTIYF. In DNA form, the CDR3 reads TGTGCCAGCAGTACAGGGAGGGGCAACACCATATATTTT.

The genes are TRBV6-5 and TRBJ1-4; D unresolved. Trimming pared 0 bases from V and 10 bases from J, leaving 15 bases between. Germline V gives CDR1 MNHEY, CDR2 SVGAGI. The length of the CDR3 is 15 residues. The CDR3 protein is CASSYSWGGEGKLFF. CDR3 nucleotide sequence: TGTGCCAGCAGTTACTCGTGGGGAGGCGAGGGAAAACTGTTTTTT.

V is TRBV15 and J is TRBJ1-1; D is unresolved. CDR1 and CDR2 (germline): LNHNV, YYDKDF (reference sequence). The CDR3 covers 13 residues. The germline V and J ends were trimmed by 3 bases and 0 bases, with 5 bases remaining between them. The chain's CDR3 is CATSRRVNTEAFF. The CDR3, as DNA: TGTGCCACCAGCAGGAGGGTGAACACTGAAGCTTTCTTT.